The present TCR beta chain was sequenced within a study of CD8+ T cells in alopecia areata. The overall study: Percent of scalp involved defined treated patients' severity scores. Study outcomes and limitations: Tofacitinib did not eliminate many expanded lesional clones from scalp or blood. Clonality in lesional scalp, especially alopecia totalis/universalis, exceeded that of normal scalp.

Reverse transcribed after extraction, RNA yielded cDNA as the sequencing template. This table comes from immunoSEQ multiplex PCR, and its TCRdb copy is limited to in-frame clones, with some not included. The top ten hold approximately 2% of the sample, which has hundreds of thousands of clones, 58% seen once. Treatment of the sample: oral pan-JAK inhibitor, 5-10 mg twice daily. Peripheral blood and lesional scalp punch biopsies were taken from alopecia areata patients. Notes on this clone: Its target is not known.

The ends were cut back, 1 base at V and 0 bases at J, with 9 bases in the middle. The germline CDR1 and CDR2 sequences are MNHNS and SASEGT. The CDR3 has 15 residues. The TCR originated in a human donor with alopecia areata. V and J are TRBV6-1 and TRBJ1-1; no firm D call. Material: CD4+ T cells sorted from blood, obtained at week 24, from a patient treated with tofacitinib. The CDR3: CASSEEPGLNTEAFF. For the CDR3, the DNA is TGTGCCAGCAGTGAAGAGCCTGGGTTGAACACTGAAGCTTTCTTT.